This T cell receptor (beta chain) was sequenced during a study of cytomegalovirus exposure and HLA in healthy donors. Of note for this clone: As yet, its antigen is unknown.

Study results and caveats: Among the sequence variants, a highly shared cluster was likely an artifact of sequencing. More clonal expansion characterized HLA-associated TCR beta chains than equally common others in a later analysis. A link between a missense DCLRE1C variant and TCR beta V- and J-gene trimming emerged from a later analysis. Most of the TCR beta V segments (in an earlier analysis) were productive either about 87% or about 30% of the time.

Germline values: CDR1 SGHAT, CDR2 FQNNGV. This CDR3 has 12 residues. The V gene lost 7 bases and the J gene lost 5 bases, with 9 bases spanning the gap. Primers: 60 Vbeta forward and 13 Jbeta reverse. The data were produced by immunoSEQ multiplex PCR, yet TCRdb's version contains in-frame clones alone and is incomplete. Altogether more than 55,000 clones are present, about four fifths being singletons, with the ten largest covering approximately 3.5%. Sequencing used PBMCs. The gene calls are TRBV11-2 and TRBJ2-1; D is perhaps TRBD1 (5 bases). The TCR was taken from a woman aged 40 to 50 in good health and CMV-seronegative. CDR3 DNA sequence: TGTGCCAGCACCAGGGTGGACAATGAGCAGTTCTTC. It is translated as CASTRVDNEQFF.